This TCR beta chain was captured in a study of T cell responses to AZD1222 COVID-19 vaccine. This clone was detected once. Data came from immunoSEQ multiplex PCR; TCRdb stores just in-frame clones and leaves some out. The sample carries 200,000 to 250,000 clones, roughly 94% recorded once. The CDR3 contains 15 residues. The V segment lost 5 bases and the J segment 2 bases; nucleotides outside the gene matches: 5. Germline CDR1 is MNHNY and CDR2 is SVGAGI (reference sequence). This chain links TRBV6-6 with TRBJ2-2; TRBD2 agrees at 7 bases. The material sequenced was peripheral blood, taken 28 days after the second dose of the MenACWY control vaccine. The clonotype was recovered from an adult who received the MenACWY meningococcal vaccine as a control. The CDR3 loop is CASSPGTTNTGELFF. The CDR3 DNA is TGTGCCAGCAGTCCCGGGACTACAAACACCGGGGAGCTGTTTTTT.